Listed here are 26 T cell receptor beta chains from one sample, sequenced in a study of T-cell memory formation after mild COVID-19. TCRdb itself ran the 5' RACE reads through MiXCR, one entry per CDR3 protein. The table includes roughly 150,000 distinct CDR3 sequences, 10% to 15% detected once. Sequenced sample: PBMCs or a T cell subset sorted from them (not recorded which). These receptors were taken from a young man who had mild COVID-19 (a few samples of this study predate the infection). Cell type and time point are not known.

The genes are TRBV25-1 and TRBJ1-3, with TRBD1 identical over 8 bases. The CDR3 is made up of 13 amino acids. Looked up from germline, CDR1 is MGHDK and CDR2 is SYGVNS. V trimming: 7 bases; J trimming: 7 bases; junction bases outside the gene matches: 6. CDR3 sequence: CASTTGVGNTIYF. CDR3 nucleotide sequence: TGTGCCAGCACGACAGGGGTAGGGAACACCATATATTTT.

The chain employs TRBV20-1 and TRBJ1-2; the D gene is possibly TRBD1 (6 bases). Trimming left V 3 bases short and J 5 bases short, with 19 bases between. The CDR3 loop spans 15 amino acids. Germline values: CDR1 DFQATT, CDR2 SNEGSKA (reference sequence). The chain's CDR3 is CSASPTLRGIYGYTF. The CDR3 nucleotides are TGCAGTGCTAGCCCAACCCTCAGGGGAATATATGGCTACACCTTC.

This clonotype has a count of ten or more. The chain recombines TRBV20-1 with TRBJ2-5; D gene unclear. CDR1 is DFQATT, CDR2 SNEGSKA, per germline (reference sequence). V lost 0 bases and J 0 bases, leaving 11 bases between the germline ends. The CDR3 is made up of 15 amino acids. CDR3 nucleotide sequence: TGCAGTGCTAGAGATGCGGCTATCTACCAAGAGACCCAGTACTTC. It encodes CSARDAAIYQETQYF.

Only a few counts were recorded for this clonotype. One end of the junction fails to match germline, which may point to a read error. The chain joins TRBV24-1 to TRBJ2-3; 7 bases agree with TRBD2. Germline V gives CDR1 KGHDR, CDR2 SFDVKD. There are 16 residues in the CDR3. CDR3: CATSDKTGGTTNTQYF. DNA of the CDR3: TGTGCCACCAGTGACAAGACGGGGGGTACCACAAATACGCAGTATTTT.

This clonotype showed up just a few times. The chain couples TRBV12-3 or TRBV12-4 to TRBJ2-3; 8 nucleotides align to TRBD1. J lost 4 bases, V lost 3 bases, and 3 bases had no gene match. This CDR3 is 14 amino acids long. CDR3 nucleotides: TGTGCCAGCAGTTTTTCACAGGGGGCAGATACGCAGTATTTT. The encoded protein is CASSFSQGADTQYF.

The chain is built from TRBV5-1 and TRBJ2-2; D is perhaps TRBD2 (6 bases). The CDR3 is made up of 16 amino acids. Germline V CDR1 and CDR2: SGHRS, YFSETQ. V lost 3 bases, J lost 3 bases, and 15 bases lay in between. This CDR3 is CASSSMTGGDTGELFF. The CDR3 DNA reads TGCGCCAGCAGCTCAATGACCGGGGGAGACACCGGGGAGCTGTTTTTT.

The CDR3 loop is CASSISTGELFF. CDR3 coding DNA: TGTGCCAGTAGTATTAGCACCGGGGAGCTGTTTTTT. This rearrangement joins TRBV19 to TRBJ2-2; D is ambiguous. Germline values: CDR1 LNHDA, CDR2 SQIVND (reference sequence). V was shortened by 3 bases and J by 4 bases, with 3 bases between the two germline ends. The CDR3 runs 12 residues.

This clonotype turned up a few times. This chain joins TRBV7-6 and TRBJ1-3, with 9 bases aligning to TRBD1. Per the germline V gene, CDR1 is SGHVS and CDR2 is FNYEAQ. CDR3 size: 17 residues. V trimming: 5 bases; J trimming: 4 bases; junction bases outside the gene matches: 12. The chain's CDR3 is CASSRGTGHLTGNTIYF. CDR3 DNA sequence: TGTGCCAGCAGCCGGGGGACAGGGCATCTTACAGGAAACACCATATATTTT.

This clonotype occurred a few times. V and J are TRBV7-2 and TRBJ2-7; TRBD1 aligns across 10 bases. The germline V gene encodes CDR1 SGHTA and CDR2 FQGNSA. The CDR3 contains 16 residues. V was pared by 1 base and J by 6 bases, with 9 bases of the junction left unmatched. CDR3 sequence: CASSLEYGTGVSEQYF. In DNA form, the CDR3 reads TGTGCCAGCAGCTTAGAGTACGGGACAGGGGTCTCCGAGCAGTACTTC.

This chain joins TRBV4-1 and TRBJ2-1, with D perhaps matching TRBD2 (6 bases). Germline CDR1 is MGHRA and CDR2 is YSYEKL. V dropped 0 bases and J dropped 6 bases, with 12 bases sitting between them. The CDR3 runs to 15 residues. In nucleotides, the CDR3 is TGCGCCAGCAGCCAAGATCCCTCACTAGCCAATGAGCAGTTCTTC. Protein: CASSQDPSLANEQFF.

This clonotype was seen more than once but under ten times. The J gene is TRBJ2-7, the V gene TRBV5-4, with D possibly being TRBD2 (7 bases). CDR3 length: 13 amino acids. V was trimmed by 0 bases and J by 6 bases, leaving 10 bases between them. Germline CDR1 is SGHNT and CDR2 is YYREEE (reference sequence). CDR3 nucleotides: TGTGCCAGCAGCTTGGCGGGGGGCTTCGAGCAGTACGTC. This translates into CASSLAGGFEQYV.

V gene TRBV7-7 combines with J gene TRBJ2-5; TRBD2 matches at 14 bases. V shed 4 bases, J shed 4 bases, and the junction held 5 bases outside the gene matches. CDR3 length equals 16 residues. From germline, CDR1 is SSHAT and CDR2 FNYEAQ (reference sequence). CDR3 sequence: CASSSGLAGGSETQYF. CDR3 coding DNA: TGTGCCAGCAGCTCCGGACTAGCGGGGGGATCAGAGACCCAGTACTTC.

This clonotype was counted a few times. CDR3 region: CASSPGTTSTDTQYF. CDR3 coding DNA: TGTGCCAGCAGCCCCGGGACTACCAGCACAGATACGCAGTATTTT. The V gene is TRBV7-2, the J gene TRBJ2-3, with 7 bases that match TRBD2. There are 15 residues in the CDR3. V dropped 5 bases and J dropped 0; count of bases not matched to a gene: 5. The germline CDR1 and CDR2 sequences are SGHTA and FQGNSA.

The chain employs TRBV20-1 and TRBJ2-3, with D perhaps given as TRBD1 or TRBD2 (5 bases each). This CDR3 contains 11 residues. The V end was cut by 7 bases, the J end by 8 bases, with 13 bases between. Germline V gene lookup returns CDR1 DFQATT and CDR2 SNEGSKA (reference sequence). CDR3 nucleotide sequence: TGCAGTGTCGGGTTGAGGGGTACGCAGTATTTT. Its translation is CSVGLRGTQYF.

A few counts support this clonotype. V usage is TRBV27 and J usage is TRBJ2-2; the D is unclear. Trimming removed 2 bases at V and 6 bases at J, with 7 bases between. The CDR3 is made up of 13 amino acids. The V gene's germline CDR1 is MNHEY and CDR2 SMNVEV (reference sequence). The chain's CDR3 is CASSLKAPGELFF. Here the CDR3 DNA reads TGTGCCAGCAGTTTAAAGGCGCCCGGGGAGCTGTTTTTT.

Only a few counts were recorded for this clonotype. The chain combines TRBV5-1 with TRBJ2-1; a possible D gene is TRBD2 (5 bases). The V and J ends lost 4 bases and 4 bases respectively, with 9 bases between them. From germline, CDR1 is SGHRS and CDR2 YFSETQ. The CDR3 covers 13 residues. CDR3 in amino acids: CASSGRAYNEQFF. Here the CDR3 DNA reads TGCGCCAGCAGCGGGCGGGCGTACAATGAGCAGTTCTTC.

This clonotype was observed a handful of times. This chain uses TRBV5-1 with TRBJ2-3; a possible D gene is TRBD2 (5 bases). CDR3 length: 14 residues. Trimming removed 3 bases from V and 2 bases from J, with 10 bases in between. The germline V gene has CDR1 SGHRS and CDR2 YFSETQ. In DNA, the CDR3 is TGCGCCAGCAGCTCCTCGGGGAACACAGATACGCAGTATTTT. Encoded protein: CASSSSGNTDTQYF. Full variable domain (remainder filled in from reference TRBV5-1 and TRBJ2-3): KAGVTQTPRYLIKTRGQQVTLSCSPISGHRSVSWYQQTPGQGLQFLFEYFSETQRNKGNFPGRFSGRQFSNSRSEMNVSTLELGDSALYLCASSSSGNTDTQYFGPGTRLTVL.

This clonotype has ten or more counts. The chain has TRBV7-2 and TRBJ2-2, with a tentative D call TRBD1 (5 bases). The CDR3 covers 13 residues. V was pared by 7 bases and J by 0 bases, with 6 bases between. The germline V gene encodes CDR1 SGHTA and CDR2 FQGNSA. The CDR3 is CASKTANTGELFF. The CDR3 region has the DNA TGTGCCAGCAAGACAGCGAACACCGGGGAGCTGTTTTTT.

This clonotype was seen many times. CDR3 in amino acids: CASSQGEGPMYF. The CDR3 region has the DNA TGTGCCAGCAGCCAAGGAGAGGGTCCTATGTACTTC. The V and J genes are TRBV3-1 and TRBJ2-4; D perhaps matches TRBD2 (5 bases). The germline V gene encodes CDR1 LGHDT and CDR2 YNNKEL (reference sequence). The germline V and J ends were trimmed by 1 base and 15 bases, with 13 bases remaining between them. This CDR3 is built from 12 residues.

DNA for the CDR3: TGCAGTGCCCCCGGGCAGGGGCAAAAGACCCAGTACTTC. This sequence encodes CSAPGQGQKTQYF. This sequence joins TRBV20-1 and TRBJ2-5, with a weak D call TRBD1 (6 bases). The CDR3 covers 13 residues. Per germline, CDR1 DFQATT and CDR2 SNEGSKA (reference sequence). V lost 6 bases and J 6 bases, leaving 17 bases between the germline ends.

This clonotype was seen only a few times. The chain recombines TRBV5-5 with TRBJ1-1; no clear D gene. The CDR3 consists of 14 residues. Trimming pared 0 bases from V and 0 bases from J, leaving 6 bases between. Germline V gene data show CDR1 as SGHKS and CDR2 as YYEKEE (reference sequence). The DNA for the CDR3 is TGTGCCAGCAGCTTGGAGGACCTGAACACTGAAGCTTTCTTT. Its protein product is CASSLEDLNTEAFF.

This sequence joins TRBV19 and TRBJ1-1; the D is unclear. Germline CDR1 and CDR2: LNHDA and SQIVND (reference sequence). Trimming took off 3 bases at V and 6 bases at J, with 14 bases between the two ends. This CDR3 has 14 amino acids. This chain's CDR3 is CASSIRDKGAEAFF. CDR3 bases: TGTGCCAGTAGTATCCGGGATAAGGGCGCTGAAGCTTTCTTT.

This chain joins TRBV20-1 and TRBJ2-1; D is perhaps TRBD1 (6 bases). Per germline, CDR1 DFQATT and CDR2 SNEGSKA (reference sequence). Trimming left V 1 base short and J 9 bases short, with 16 bases between. CDR3 length equals 14 residues. The CDR3: CSARGYTGNPEQFF. The CDR3 nucleotides read TGCAGTGCTAGAGGATACACAGGGAATCCTGAGCAGTTCTTC.

This clonotype was seen more than once but under ten times. The chain carries TRBV5-1 and TRBJ2-5, with D unresolved. V was trimmed by 4 bases and J by 4 bases, leaving 14 bases between them. The length of the CDR3 is 14 residues. The germline V gene has CDR1 SGHRS and CDR2 YFSETQ. In nucleotides, the CDR3 is TGCGCCAGCAGCCGGGCCGCGGAAGCAGAGACCCAGTACTTC. Protein sequence: CASSRAAEAETQYF.

The V call is TRBV20-1, the J call TRBJ1-5, with TRBD1 matching over 9 bases. The CDR3 is 13 residues long. The germline gives CDR1 DFQATT, CDR2 SNEGSKA (reference sequence). V lost 5 bases and J lost 3; bases outside the gene matches: 2. In nucleotides, the CDR3 is TGCAGTGCTGGGACAGGGACCAATCAGCCCCAGCATTTT. It is translated as CSAGTGTNQPQHF.

The gene calls are TRBV15 and TRBJ1-1, with D uncertain. The CDR3 runs to 11 residues. CDR1 LNHNV and CDR2 YYDKDF come from the germline V gene (reference sequence). V lost 0 bases and J 7 bases, leaving 3 bases between the germline ends. For the CDR3, the DNA is TGTGCCACCAGCAGAGATGGTGAAGCTTTCTTT. Protein product: CATSRDGEAFF.